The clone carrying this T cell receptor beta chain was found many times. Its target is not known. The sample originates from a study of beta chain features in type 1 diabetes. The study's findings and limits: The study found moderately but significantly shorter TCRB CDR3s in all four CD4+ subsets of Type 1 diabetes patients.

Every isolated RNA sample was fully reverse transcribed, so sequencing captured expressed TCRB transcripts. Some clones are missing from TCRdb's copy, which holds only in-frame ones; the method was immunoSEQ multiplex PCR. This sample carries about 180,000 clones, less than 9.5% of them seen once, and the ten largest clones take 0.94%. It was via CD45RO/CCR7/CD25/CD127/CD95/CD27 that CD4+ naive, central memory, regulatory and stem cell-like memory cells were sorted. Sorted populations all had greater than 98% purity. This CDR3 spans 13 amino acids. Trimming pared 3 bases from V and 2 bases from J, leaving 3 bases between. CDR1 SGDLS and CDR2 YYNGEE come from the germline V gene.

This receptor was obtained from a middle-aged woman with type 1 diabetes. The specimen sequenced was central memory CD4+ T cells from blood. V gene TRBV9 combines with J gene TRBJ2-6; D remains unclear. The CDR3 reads CASSGTGANVLTF. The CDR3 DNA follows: TGTGCCAGCAGCGGTACTGGGGCCAACGTCCTGACTTTC.